This T cell receptor (beta chain) was sequenced in a study of shared clonotypes between healthy human individuals. Study conclusions and caveats: When naive CD4 clonotypes were compared across a few donors, approximately 5% were shared. Few donors limited the genetic and exposure-history diversity represented.

Germline trimming cut 6 bases from V and 9 bases from J; bases unmatched to any gene: 8. CDR1 and CDR2 from the germline V gene are MDHEN and SYDVKM. CDR3 length equals 14 residues. In the case of this clone: Its antigen is currently unknown.

Deep was the level used in running the assay. Authors' data handling: Sequence data from immunoSEQ were junction-only and lacked quality scores; consequently, filtering differed. Data came from immunoSEQ multiplex PCR; TCRdb stores just in-frame clones and leaves some out. D and trimming come from the DNA, and the V and J calls and clone size come from that table. The data hold about 1 million clones, with approximately 70% observed a single time. The rearrangement links TRBV28 to TRBJ1-5, with 10 bases fitting TRBD1. The clonotype originates from a young man in good health. The sample comprised memory CD4+ T cells sorted from blood. The subset: CD45RA-negative fraction. The chain's CDR3 is CASSEGTGDMPQHF. The CDR3 coding sequence is TGTGCCAGCAGCGAGGGGACAGGGGATATGCCCCAGCATTTT.